This T cell receptor (beta chain) emerged from a study of blood T cell repertoires in COVID-19. Overall study: Nucleic acid was either cDNA or gDNA, and it came from T cells, B-cell-depleted T cells, or PBMCs.

Authors' processing steps: Nucleated cell counts were estimated from reference gene primer amplification. TCRdb's copy holds only in-frame clones and misses some; the assay was immunoSEQ multiplex PCR. V and J calls plus clone size are reproduced from that table; the DNA served to infer D and trimming. The top ten clones hold around 2% of a sample with approximately 280,000 clones, around 90% of them seen once. This clonotype was obtained from a man aged 45-65 years with acute or convalescent COVID-19. Sequencing was performed on peripheral blood.

The CDR3 sequence: CASSQQNQETQYF. The CDR3, as DNA: TGTGCCAGCAGCCAACAGAACCAAGAGACCCAGTACTTC. V and J are TRBV7-9 and TRBJ2-5; D not resolved. V was pared by 5 bases and J by 0 bases, with 7 bases between. CDR1 is SEHNR, CDR2 FQNEAQ, per germline (reference sequence). CDR3 length: 13 residues.